The subject of this entry is one T cell receptor (beta chain). The antigen remains undetermined. This sample stems from a study of T cell responses to AZD1222 COVID-19 vaccine. The wider study: Second-dose intervals of approximately 4 or approximately 12 weeks were pooled. The study, taken as a whole, reports: Donors were mostly white British, more females; clonal diversity possibly underestimated. Spike regions recognized by vaccine-associated CD4 TCRs spanned the protein, led by 160-218 and 743-854.

The data were produced by immunoSEQ multiplex PCR, yet TCRdb's version contains in-frame clones alone and is incomplete. The sample lists around 110,000 clones, approximately 93% occurring once. The CDR3 length is 15 residues. The V gene end was trimmed by 4 bases and the J gene end by 2 bases; junction bases not matched to a gene: 4. Per the germline V gene, CDR1 is SGDLS and CDR2 is YYNGEE. The chain is built from TRBV9 and TRBJ2-5; TRBD2 agrees at 11 bases. The TCR comes from an adult in good health. Sequencing was performed on peripheral blood, taken on day 0 of AZD1222 vaccination. The CDR3 nucleotides read TGTGCCAGCAGCCGCCGGACTAGCGGGCAAGAGACCCAGTACTTC. This codes for CASSRRTSGQETQYF. Full variable domain (outside the CDR3, taken from reference TRBV9 and TRBJ2-5): DSGVTQTPKHLITATGQRVTLRCSPRSGDLSVYWYQQSLDQGLQFLIQYYNGEERAKGNILERFSAQQFPDLHSELNLSSLELGDSALYFCASSRRTSGQETQYFGPGTRLLVL.